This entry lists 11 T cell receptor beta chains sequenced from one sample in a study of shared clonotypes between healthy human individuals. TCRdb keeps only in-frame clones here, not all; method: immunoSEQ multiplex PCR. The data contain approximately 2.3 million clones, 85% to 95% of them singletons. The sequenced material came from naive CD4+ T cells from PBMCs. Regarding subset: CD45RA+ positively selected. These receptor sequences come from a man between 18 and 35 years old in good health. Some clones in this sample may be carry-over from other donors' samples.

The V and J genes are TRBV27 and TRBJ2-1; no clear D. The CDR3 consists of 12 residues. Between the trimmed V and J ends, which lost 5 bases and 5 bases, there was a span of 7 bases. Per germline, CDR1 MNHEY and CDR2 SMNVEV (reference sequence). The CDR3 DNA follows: TGTGCCAGCAGTCCAACCGACAATGAGCAGTTCTTC. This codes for CASSPTDNEQFF.

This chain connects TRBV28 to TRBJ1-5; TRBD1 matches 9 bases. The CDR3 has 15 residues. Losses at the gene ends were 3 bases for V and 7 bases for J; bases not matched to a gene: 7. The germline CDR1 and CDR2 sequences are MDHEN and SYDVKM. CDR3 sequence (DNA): TGTGCCAGCAGTTTCGAGGACAGGGGTAGGCAGCCCCAGCATTTT. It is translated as CASSFEDRGRQPQHF.

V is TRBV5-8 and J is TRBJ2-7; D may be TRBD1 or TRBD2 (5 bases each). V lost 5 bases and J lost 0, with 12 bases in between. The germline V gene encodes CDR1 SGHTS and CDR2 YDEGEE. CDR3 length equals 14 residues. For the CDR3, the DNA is TGTGCCAGCAGAAGGGCAGGGAGCTCCTACGAGCAGTACTTC. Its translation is CASRRAGSSYEQYF. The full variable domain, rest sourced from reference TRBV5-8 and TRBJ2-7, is EAGVTQSPTHLIKTRGQQATLRCSPISGHTSVYWYQQALGLGLQFLLWYDEGEERNRGNFPPRFSGRQFPNYSSELNVNALELEDSALYLCASRRAGSSYEQYFGPGTRLTVT.

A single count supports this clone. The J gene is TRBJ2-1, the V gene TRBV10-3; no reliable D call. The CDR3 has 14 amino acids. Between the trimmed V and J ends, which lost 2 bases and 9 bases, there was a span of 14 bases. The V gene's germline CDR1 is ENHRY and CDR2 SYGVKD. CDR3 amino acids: CAISERWASREQFF. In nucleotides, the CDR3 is TGTGCCATCAGTGAGCGGTGGGCGTCGCGTGAGCAGTTCTTC.

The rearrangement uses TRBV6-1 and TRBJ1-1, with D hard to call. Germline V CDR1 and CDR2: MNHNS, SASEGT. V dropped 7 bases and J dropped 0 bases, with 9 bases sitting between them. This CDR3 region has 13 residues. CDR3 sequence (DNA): TGTGCCAGCAACAGAGACATGAACACTGAAGCTTTCTTT. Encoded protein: CASNRDMNTEAFF.

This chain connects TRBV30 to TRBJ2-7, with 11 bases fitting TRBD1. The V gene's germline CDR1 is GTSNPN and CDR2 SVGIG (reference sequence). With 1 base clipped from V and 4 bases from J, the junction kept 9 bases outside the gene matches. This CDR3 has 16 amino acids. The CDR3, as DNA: TGTGCCTGGAGTGGGGCGGGGACAGGGGGAAATTACGAGCAGTACTTC. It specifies CAWSGAGTGGNYEQYF.

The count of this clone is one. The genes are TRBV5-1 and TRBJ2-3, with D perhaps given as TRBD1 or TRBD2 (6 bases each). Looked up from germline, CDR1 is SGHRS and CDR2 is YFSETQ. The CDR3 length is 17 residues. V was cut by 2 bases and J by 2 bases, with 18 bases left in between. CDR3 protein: CASSLFRGASLTDTQYF. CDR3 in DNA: TGCGCCAGCAGCTTATTTAGGGGGGCCTCACTCACAGATACGCAGTATTTT.

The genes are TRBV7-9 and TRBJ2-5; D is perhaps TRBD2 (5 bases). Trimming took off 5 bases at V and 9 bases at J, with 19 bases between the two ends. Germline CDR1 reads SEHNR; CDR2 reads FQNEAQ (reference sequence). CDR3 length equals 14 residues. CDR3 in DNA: TGTGCCAGCAGCCAAAGAGGCAGGAAGAGGGCCCAGTACTTC. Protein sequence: CASSQRGRKRAQYF. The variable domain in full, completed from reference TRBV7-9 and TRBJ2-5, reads DTGVSQNPRHKITKRGQNVTFRCDPISEHNRLYWYRQTLGQGPEFLTYFQNEAQLEKSRLLSDRFSAERPKGSFSTLEIQRTEQGDSAMYLCASSQRGRKRAQYFGPGTRLLVL.

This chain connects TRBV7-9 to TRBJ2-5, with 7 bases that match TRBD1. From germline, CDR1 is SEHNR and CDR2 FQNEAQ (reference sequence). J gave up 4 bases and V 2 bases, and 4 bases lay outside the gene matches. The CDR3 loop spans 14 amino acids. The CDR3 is CASSLTGAGETQYF. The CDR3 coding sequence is TGTGCCAGCAGCTTAACAGGGGCTGGAGAGACCCAGTACTTC.

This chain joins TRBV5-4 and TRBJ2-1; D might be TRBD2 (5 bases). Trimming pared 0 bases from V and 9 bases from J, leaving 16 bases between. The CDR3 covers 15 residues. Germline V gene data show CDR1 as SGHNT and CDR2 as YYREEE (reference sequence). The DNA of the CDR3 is TGTGCCAGCAGCTTGGGACTGGGTAGCGAGGCTGAGCAGTTCTTC. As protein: CASSLGLGSEAEQFF.

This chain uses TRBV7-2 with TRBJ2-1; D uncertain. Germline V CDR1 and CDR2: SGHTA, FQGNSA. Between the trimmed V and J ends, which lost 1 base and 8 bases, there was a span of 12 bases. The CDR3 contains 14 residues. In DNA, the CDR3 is TGTGCCAGCAGCTTAGAGTGGCAGGACCATGAGCAGTTCTTC. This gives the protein CASSLEWQDHEQFF.